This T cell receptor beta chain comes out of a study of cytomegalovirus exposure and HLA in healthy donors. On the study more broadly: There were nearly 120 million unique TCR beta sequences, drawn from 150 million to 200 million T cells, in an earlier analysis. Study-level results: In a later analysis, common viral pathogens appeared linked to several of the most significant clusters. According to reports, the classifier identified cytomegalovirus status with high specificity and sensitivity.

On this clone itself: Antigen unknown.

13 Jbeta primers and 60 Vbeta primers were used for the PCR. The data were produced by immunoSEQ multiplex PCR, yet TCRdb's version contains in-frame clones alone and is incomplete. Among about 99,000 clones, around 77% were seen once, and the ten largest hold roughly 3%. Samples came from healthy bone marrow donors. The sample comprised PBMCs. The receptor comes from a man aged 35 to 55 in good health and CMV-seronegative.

The CDR3: CASRRETEAFF. Written as DNA, the CDR3 is TGTGCCAGCAGACGGGAAACTGAAGCTTTCTTT. The V call is TRBV28, the J call TRBJ1-1; the D is unclear. Per the germline V gene, CDR1 is MDHEN and CDR2 is SYDVKM. Between the trimmed V and J ends, which lost 6 bases and 5 bases, there was a span of 7 bases. CDR3 length: 11 residues.